This T cell receptor beta chain was sequenced in a study of T cells in localized non-small cell lung cancer. The J segment lost 3 bases and the V segment lost 2 bases, leaving 5 bases of the junction unmatched. The CDR3 is 16 residues long. Germline V gene data show CDR1 as SGHTA and CDR2 as FQGTGA. Method: immunoSEQ multiplex PCR; TCRdb's copy keeps in-frame clones and lacks some. Here the sample spans about 22,000 clones, approximately 91% being singletons. The J gene is TRBJ2-3, the V gene TRBV7-3; 10 bases align to TRBD2. The specimen comprised PBMCs, sampled before any cancer treatment. The sequence was collected from a man between 40 and 70 years old with stage II squamous cell lung carcinoma. CDR3 residues: CASSLPSAGGTDTQYF. Here the CDR3 DNA reads TGTGCCAGCAGCTTACCGTCAGCGGGAGGGACAGATACGCAGTATTTT.